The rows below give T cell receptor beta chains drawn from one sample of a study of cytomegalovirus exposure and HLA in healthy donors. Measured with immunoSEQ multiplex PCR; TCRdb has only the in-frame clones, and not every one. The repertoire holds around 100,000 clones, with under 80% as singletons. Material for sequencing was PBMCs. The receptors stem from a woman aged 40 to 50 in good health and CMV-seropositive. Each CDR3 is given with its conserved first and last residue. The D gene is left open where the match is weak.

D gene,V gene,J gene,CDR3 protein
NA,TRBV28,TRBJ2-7,CASSNRVYEQYF
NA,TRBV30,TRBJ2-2,CAWSFSTGELFF
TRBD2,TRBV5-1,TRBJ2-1,CASSIGTSGRSGEQFF
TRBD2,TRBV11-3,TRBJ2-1,CASSLEVRGLAGADEQFF
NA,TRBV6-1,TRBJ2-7,CASSEEGVLRYEQYF
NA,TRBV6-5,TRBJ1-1,CASSYQGSNTEAFF
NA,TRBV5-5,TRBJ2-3,CASSLPSTDTQYF
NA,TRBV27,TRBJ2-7,CASSALGAIYEQYF
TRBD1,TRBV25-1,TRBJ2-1,CASSPGTGSDEQFF
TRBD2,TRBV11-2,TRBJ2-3,CASSFGGSTDTQYF
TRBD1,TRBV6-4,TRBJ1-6,CASSLGQENSPLHF
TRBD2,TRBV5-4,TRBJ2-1,CASRLSGGYNEQFF
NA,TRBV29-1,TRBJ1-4,CSVMTGQNEKLFF
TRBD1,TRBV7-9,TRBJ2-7,CASSLADRAPYEQYF
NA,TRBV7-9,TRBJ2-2,CASSPPSGANTGELFF
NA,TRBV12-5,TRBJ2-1,CASGLPTRNEQFF
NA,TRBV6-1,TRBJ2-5,CASSSRGGVQETQYF
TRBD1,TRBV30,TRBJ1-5,CAWSRQGADQPQHF
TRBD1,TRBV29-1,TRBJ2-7,CSVDRGGEQYF
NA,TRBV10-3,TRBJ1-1,CAISSTTGDTEAFF
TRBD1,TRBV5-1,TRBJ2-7,CASSPRAGQGMWEQYF
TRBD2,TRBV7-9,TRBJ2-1,CASSFWREGRGDEQFF
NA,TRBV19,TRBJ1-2,CASRRDGTNYGYTF
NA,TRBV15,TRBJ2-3,CATSRGAPGPEGTDTQYF
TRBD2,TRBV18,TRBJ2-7,CASSPPSGIGDEQYF
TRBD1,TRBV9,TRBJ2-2,CASSVNRGRMSGELFF
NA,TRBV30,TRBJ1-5,CAWSVLGRGRISNQPQHF
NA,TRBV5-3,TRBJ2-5,CARRGGGAEETQYF
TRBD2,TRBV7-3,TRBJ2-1,CASSLAGGPSSYNEQFF
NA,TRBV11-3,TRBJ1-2,CASSLVGGAGYGYTF
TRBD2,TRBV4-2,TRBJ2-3,CASSQVASGSGGTDTQYF
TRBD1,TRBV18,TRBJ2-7,CASSPDRDEQYF
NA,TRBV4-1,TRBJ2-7,CASSQAPGTWTYEQYF
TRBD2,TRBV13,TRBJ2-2,CASHRQPRHRLAGITRAGELFF
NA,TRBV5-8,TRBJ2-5,CASSLGQAGTQYF
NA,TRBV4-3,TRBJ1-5,CASSQVRGGGQPQHF
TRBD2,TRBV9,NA,CASSPGAGAMRDYEQYF
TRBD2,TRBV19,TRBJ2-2,CASSISGRGSYTGELFF
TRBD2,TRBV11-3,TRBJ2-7,CASSLLSGRALGEQYF
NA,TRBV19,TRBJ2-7,CASSIDNEQYF
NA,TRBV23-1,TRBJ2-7,CASSPKETILPYEQYF
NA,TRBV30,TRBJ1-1,CAWGRQMKNTEAFF
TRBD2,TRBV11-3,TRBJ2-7,CASSSRTGTSGRREQYF
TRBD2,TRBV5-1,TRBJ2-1,CASRWLAGIARTFNEQFF
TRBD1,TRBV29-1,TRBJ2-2,CRTGERTGELFF
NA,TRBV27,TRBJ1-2,CASSPQGSLYHYGYTF